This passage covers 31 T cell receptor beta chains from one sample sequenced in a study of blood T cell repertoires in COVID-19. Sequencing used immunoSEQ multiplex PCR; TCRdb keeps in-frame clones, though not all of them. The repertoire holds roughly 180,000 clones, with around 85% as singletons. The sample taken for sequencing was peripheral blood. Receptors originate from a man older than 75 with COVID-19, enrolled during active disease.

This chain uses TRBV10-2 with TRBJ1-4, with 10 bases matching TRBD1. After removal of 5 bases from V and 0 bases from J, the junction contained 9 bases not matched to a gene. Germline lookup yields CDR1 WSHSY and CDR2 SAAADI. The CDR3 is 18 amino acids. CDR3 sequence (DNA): TGCGCCAGCAGTCCTAGACCGGGACAGGGGACAACTAATGAAAAACTGTTTTTT. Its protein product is CASSPRPGQGTTNEKLFF.

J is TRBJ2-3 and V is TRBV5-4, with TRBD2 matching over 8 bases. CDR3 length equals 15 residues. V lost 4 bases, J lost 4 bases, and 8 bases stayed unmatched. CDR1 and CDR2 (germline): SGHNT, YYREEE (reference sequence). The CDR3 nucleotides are TGTGCCAGCAGCCCGGCGGGGGGAGCAGCAGATACGCAGTATTTT. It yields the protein CASSPAGGAADTQYF.

The CDR3 DNA follows: TGTGCCAGCAGCTTAGAGTTGGGAGAATTCTACACCTTC. Amino acid sequence: CASSLELGEFYTF. The rearrangement links TRBV7-9 to TRBJ1-2; D gene ambiguous. V lost 1 base and J 10 bases, leaving 13 bases between the germline ends. In germline, CDR1 is SEHNR, CDR2 FQNEAQ (reference sequence). The CDR3 runs 13 residues.

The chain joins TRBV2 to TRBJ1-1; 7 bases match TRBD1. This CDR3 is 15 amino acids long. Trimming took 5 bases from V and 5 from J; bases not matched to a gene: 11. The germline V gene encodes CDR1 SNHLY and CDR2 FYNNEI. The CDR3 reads CASSPNGGQMTEAFF. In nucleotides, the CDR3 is TGTGCCAGCAGTCCCAATGGGGGACAGATGACTGAAGCTTTCTTT.

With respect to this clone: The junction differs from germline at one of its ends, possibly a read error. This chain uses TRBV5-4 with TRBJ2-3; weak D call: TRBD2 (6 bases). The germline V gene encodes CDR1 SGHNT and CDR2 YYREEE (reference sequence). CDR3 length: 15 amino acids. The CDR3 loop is CASSLGKAEGDTQYF. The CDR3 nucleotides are TGCGCCAGCAGCTTGGGAAAGGCGGAGGGGGATACGCAGTATTTT.

This chain's CDR3 is CSASFGTEDEQYF. The CDR3 bases are TGCAGTGCTAGTTTCGGAACGGAGGACGAGCAGTACTTC. The chain couples TRBV20-1 to TRBJ2-7; TRBD2 might be the D (5 bases). In germline, CDR1 is DFQATT, CDR2 SNEGSKA (reference sequence). The V gene lost 3 bases and the J gene lost 5 bases, with 14 bases spanning the gap. The CDR3 is made up of 13 amino acids.

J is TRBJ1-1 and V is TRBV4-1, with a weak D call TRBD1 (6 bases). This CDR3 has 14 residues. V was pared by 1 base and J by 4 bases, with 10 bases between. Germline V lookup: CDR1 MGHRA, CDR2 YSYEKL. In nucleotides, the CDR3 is TGCGCCAGCAGCCAAGCTCGCAGGGGCACTGAAGCTTTCTTT. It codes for CASSQARRGTEAFF.

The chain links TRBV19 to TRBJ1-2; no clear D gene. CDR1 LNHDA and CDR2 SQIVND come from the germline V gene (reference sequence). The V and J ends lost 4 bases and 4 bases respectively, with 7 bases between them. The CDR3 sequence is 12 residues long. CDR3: CASSTRSYGYTF. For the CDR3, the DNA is TGTGCCAGTAGTACCCGGTCCTATGGCTACACCTTC.

The DNA for the CDR3 is TGTGCCAGCAGTTACAGAAGGGGGACTGGGGCCAACGTCCTGACTTTC. Encoded protein: CASSYRRGTGANVLTF. The chain is built from TRBV6-2 or TRBV6-3 and TRBJ2-6, with TRBD1 as a possible D gene (6 bases). Trimming cost V 2 bases and J 2 bases, with 10 bases left between them. Per the germline V gene, CDR1 is MNHEY and CDR2 is SVGEGT. This CDR3 contains 16 residues.

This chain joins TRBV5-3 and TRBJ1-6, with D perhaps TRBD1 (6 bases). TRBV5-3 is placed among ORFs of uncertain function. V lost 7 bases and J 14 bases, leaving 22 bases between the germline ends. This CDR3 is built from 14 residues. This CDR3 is CARATPPGGGALHF. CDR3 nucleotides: TGTGCCAGAGCCACTCCCCCGGGAGGGGGGGCCCTCCACTTT.

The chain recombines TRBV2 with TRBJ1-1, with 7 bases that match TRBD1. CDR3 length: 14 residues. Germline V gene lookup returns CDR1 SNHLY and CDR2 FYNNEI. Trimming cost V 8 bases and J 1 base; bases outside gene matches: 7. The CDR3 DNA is TGTGCCAGCCACAGGGACAGCACGAACACTGAAGCTTTCTTT. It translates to CASHRDSTNTEAFF.

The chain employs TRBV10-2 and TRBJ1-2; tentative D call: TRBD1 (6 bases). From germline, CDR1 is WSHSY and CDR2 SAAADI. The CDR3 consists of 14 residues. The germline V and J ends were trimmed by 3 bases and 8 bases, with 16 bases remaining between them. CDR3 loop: CASSESGQPLGYTF. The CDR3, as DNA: TGCGCCAGCAGTGAATCCGGACAGCCGTTGGGCTACACCTTC.

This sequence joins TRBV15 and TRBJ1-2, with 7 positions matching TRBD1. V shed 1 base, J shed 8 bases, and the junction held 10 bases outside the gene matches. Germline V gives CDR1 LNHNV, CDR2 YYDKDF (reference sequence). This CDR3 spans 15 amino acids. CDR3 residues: CATSRAPDRMGGYTF. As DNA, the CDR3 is TGTGCCACCAGCAGAGCCCCGGACAGGATGGGGGGCTACACCTTC.

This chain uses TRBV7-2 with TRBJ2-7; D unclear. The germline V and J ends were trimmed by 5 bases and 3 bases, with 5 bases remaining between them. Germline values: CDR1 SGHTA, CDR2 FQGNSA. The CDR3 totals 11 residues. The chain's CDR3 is CASSLVYEQYF. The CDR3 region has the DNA TGTGCCAGCAGCCTTGTCTACGAGCAGTACTTC. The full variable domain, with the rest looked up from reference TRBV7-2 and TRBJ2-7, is GAGVSQSPSNKVTEKGKDVELRCDPISGHTALYWYRQSLGQGLEFLIYFQGNSAPDKSGLPSDRFSAERTGGSVSTLTIQRTQQEDSAVYLCASSLVYEQYFGPGTRLTVT.

CDR3 DNA sequence: TGTGCCACCAGTGATGCTCCGGGACTAGCGGGGGCGAATGAGCAGTTCTTC. It specifies CATSDAPGLAGANEQFF. This sequence joins TRBV24-1 and TRBJ2-1; 14 bases align to TRBD2. The germline V gene encodes CDR1 KGHDR and CDR2 SFDVKD. V dropped 3 bases and J dropped 7; count of bases not matched to a gene: 7. The CDR3 sequence is 17 residues long.

The CDR3 sequence is CASSFSGGESPLHF. The CDR3 DNA reads TGCGCCAGCAGCTTTTCAGGGGGAGAGTCACCCCTCCACTTT. V usage is TRBV5-1 and J usage is TRBJ1-6, with 7 nucleotides matching TRBD1. With V trimmed by 2 bases and J by 10 bases, 6 bases remained unmatched. The CDR3 loop spans 14 amino acids. The germline V gene has CDR1 SGHRS and CDR2 YFSETQ.

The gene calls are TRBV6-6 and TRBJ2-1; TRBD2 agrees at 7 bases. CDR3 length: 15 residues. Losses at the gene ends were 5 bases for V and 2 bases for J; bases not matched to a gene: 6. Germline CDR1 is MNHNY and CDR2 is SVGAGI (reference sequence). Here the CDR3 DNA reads TGTGCCAGCAGTCCCGTGGGAGGGCCCTACAATGAGCAGTTCTTC. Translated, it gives CASSPVGGPYNEQFF.

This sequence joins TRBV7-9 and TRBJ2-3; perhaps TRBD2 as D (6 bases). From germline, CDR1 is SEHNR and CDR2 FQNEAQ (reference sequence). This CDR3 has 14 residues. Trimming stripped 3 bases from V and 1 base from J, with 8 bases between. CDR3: CASSFSSGTDTQYF. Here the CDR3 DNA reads TGTGCCAGCAGCTTTTCTAGCGGCACAGATACGCAGTATTTT.

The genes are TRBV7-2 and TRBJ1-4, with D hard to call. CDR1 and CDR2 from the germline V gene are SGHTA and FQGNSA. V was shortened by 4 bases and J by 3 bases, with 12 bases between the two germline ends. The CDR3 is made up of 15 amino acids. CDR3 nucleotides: TGTGCCAGCAGCTACCGGGGAGTTCCTAATGAAAAACTGTTTTTT. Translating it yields CASSYRGVPNEKLFF. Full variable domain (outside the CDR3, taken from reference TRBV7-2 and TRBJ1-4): GAGVSQSPSNKVTEKGKDVELRCDPISGHTALYWYRQSLGQGLEFLIYFQGNSAPDKSGLPSDRFSAERTGGSVSTLTIQRTQQEDSAVYLCASSYRGVPNEKLFFGSGTQLSVL.

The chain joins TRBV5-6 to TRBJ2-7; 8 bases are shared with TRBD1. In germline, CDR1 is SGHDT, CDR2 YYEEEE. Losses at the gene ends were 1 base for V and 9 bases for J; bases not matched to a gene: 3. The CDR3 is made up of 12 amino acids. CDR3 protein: CASSLFGTGQYF. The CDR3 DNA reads TGTGCCAGCAGCTTGTTCGGGACAGGGCAGTACTTC.

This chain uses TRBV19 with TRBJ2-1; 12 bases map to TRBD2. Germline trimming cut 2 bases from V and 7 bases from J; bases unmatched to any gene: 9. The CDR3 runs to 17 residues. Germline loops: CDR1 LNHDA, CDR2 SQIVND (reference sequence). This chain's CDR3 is CASSISASGGALNEQFF. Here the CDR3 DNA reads TGTGCCAGTAGTATATCGGCTAGCGGGGGGGCCCTAAATGAGCAGTTCTTC.

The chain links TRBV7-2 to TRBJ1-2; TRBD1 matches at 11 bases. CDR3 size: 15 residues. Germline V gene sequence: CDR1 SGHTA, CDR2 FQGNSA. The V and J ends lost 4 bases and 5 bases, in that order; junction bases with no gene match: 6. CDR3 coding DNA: TGTGCCAGCAGCTCCGGGACAGGGGGTTGGTATGGCTACACCTTC. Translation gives CASSSGTGGWYGYTF.

The CDR3 reads CASSVAPSGVTEAFF. In DNA form, the CDR3 reads TGTGCCAGCAGCGTAGCTCCGTCGGGGGTCACTGAAGCTTTCTTT. The chain links TRBV9 to TRBJ1-1, with D maybe TRBD1 (5 bases). The CDR3 spans 15 residues. Per germline, CDR1 SGDLS and CDR2 YYNGEE. V was clipped by 0 bases and J by 4 bases, with 13 bases between them.

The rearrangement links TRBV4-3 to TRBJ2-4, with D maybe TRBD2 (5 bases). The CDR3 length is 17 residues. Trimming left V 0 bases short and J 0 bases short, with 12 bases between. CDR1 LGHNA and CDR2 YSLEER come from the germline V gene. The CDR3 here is CASSQDHRGIAKNIQYF. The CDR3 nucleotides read TGCGCCAGCAGCCAAGATCACAGAGGGATAGCCAAAAACATTCAGTACTTC.

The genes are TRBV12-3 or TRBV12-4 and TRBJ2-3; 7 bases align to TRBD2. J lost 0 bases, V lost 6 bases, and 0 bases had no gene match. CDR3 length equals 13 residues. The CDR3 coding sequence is TGTGCCAGCAGGGGGGGGAGCACAGATACGCAGTATTTT. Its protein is CASRGGSTDTQYF.

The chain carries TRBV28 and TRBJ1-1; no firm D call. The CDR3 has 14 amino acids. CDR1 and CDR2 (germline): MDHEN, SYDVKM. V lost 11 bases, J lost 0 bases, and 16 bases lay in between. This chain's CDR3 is CAARRELMNTEAFF. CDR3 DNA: TGTGCCGCGCGCCGGGAGTTGATGAACACTGAAGCTTTCTTT.

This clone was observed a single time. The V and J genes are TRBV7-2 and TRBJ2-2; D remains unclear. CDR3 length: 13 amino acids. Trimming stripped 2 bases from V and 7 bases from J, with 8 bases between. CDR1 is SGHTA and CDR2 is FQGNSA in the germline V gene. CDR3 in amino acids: CASSLNGGGELFF. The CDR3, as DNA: TGTGCCAGCAGCTTAAACGGCGGCGGGGAGCTGTTTTTT. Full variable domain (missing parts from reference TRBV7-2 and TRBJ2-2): GAGVSQSPSNKVTEKGKDVELRCDPISGHTALYWYRQSLGQGLEFLIYFQGNSAPDKSGLPSDRFSAERTGGSVSTLTIQRTQQEDSAVYLCASSLNGGGELFFGEGSRLTVL.

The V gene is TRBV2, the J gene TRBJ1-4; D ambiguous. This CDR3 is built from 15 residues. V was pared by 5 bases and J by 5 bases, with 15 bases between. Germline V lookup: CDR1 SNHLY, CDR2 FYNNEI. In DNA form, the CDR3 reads TGTGCCAGCAGTTTTTCTACCCAACGCAATGAAAAACTGTTTTTT. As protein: CASSFSTQRNEKLFF.

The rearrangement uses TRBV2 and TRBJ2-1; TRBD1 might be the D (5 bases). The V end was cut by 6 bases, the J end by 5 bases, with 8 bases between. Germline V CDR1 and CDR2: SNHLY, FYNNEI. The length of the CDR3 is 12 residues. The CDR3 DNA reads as TGTGCCAGCAGCGCAGGGAACAATGAGCAGTTCTTC. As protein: CASSAGNNEQFF.

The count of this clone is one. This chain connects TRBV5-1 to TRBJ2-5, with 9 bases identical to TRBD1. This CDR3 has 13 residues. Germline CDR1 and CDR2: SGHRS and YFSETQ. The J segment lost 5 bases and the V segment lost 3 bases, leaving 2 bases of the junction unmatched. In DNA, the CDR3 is TGCGCCAGCAGCTCGGACAGGGGTGAGACCCAGTACTTC. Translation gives CASSSDRGETQYF.

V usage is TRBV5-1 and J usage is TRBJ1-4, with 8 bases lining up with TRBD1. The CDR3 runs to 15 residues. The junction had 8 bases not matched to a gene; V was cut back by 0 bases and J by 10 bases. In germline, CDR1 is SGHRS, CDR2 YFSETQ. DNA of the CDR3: TGCGCCAGCAGCTTGGATCCGACAGGACAGGGAAAACTGTTTTTT. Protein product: CASSLDPTGQGKLFF.